This T cell receptor (beta chain) was captured by sequencing in a study of CD8 T cells in Susac syndrome. CD8+ and CD4+ T cells taken from blood had their TCR beta sequenced. An amount of RNA that ranged from roughly 0.5 to 1 ug was reverse transcribed with random hexamers. TCRdb analysed the immunoSEQ multiplex PCR reads with MiXCR anew, one entry per CDR3 protein. This sample has some 110,000 distinct CDR3 sequences, with over 85% found just once. V dropped 4 bases and J dropped 3; count of bases not matched to a gene: 10. CDR3 length: 16 residues. In germline, CDR1 is SGDLS, CDR2 YYNGEE. The sequence was obtained from a human donor with multiple sclerosis. This chain uses TRBV9 with TRBJ2-5; 9 bases map to TRBD2. The sequenced material came from CD8+ T cells from PBMCs. The CDR3 DNA is TGTGCCAGCAGCTCGGGACTAGCCCGAATGGAAGAGACCCAGTACTTC. Translated: CASSSGLARMEETQYF.